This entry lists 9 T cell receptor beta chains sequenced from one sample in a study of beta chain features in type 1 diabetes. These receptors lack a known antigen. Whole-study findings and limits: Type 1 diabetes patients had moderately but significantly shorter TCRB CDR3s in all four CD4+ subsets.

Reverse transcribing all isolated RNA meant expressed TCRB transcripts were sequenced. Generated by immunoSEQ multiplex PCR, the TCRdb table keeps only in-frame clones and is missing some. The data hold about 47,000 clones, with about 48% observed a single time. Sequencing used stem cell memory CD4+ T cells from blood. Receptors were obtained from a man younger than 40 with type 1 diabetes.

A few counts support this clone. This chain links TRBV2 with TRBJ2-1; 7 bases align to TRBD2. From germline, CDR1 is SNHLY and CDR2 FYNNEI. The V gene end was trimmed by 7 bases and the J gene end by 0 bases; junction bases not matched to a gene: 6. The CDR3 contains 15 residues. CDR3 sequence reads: CASTPGGSSYNEQFF. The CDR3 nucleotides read TGTGCCAGCACCCCGGGCGGGAGCTCCTACAATGAGCAGTTCTTC.

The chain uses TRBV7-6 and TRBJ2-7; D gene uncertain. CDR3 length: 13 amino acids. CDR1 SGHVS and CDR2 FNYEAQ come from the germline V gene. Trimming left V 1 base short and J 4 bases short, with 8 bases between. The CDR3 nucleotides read TGTGCCAGCAGCTTAGATATAATATACGAGCAGTACTTC. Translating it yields CASSLDIIYEQYF.

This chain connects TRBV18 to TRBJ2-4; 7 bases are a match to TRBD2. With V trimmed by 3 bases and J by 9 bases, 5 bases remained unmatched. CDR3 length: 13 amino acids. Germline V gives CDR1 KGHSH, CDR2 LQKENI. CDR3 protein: CASSPGLEGIQYF. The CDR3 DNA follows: TGTGCCAGCTCACCCGGACTAGAAGGCATTCAGTACTTC.

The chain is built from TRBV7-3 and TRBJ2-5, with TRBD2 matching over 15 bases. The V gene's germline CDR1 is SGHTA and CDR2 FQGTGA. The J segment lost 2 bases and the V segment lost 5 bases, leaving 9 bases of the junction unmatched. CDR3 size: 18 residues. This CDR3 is CASSERGLAGGGQETQYF. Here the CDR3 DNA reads TGTGCCAGCAGCGAAAGGGGACTAGCGGGAGGCGGTCAAGAGACCCAGTACTTC.

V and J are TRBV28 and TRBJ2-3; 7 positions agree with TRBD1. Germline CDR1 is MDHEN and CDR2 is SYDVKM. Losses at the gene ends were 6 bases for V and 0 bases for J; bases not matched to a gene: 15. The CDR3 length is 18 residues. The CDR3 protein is CASSTTGWGHTSTDTQYF. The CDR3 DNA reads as TGTGCCAGCAGCACGACAGGGTGGGGCCATACTAGCACAGATACGCAGTATTTT.

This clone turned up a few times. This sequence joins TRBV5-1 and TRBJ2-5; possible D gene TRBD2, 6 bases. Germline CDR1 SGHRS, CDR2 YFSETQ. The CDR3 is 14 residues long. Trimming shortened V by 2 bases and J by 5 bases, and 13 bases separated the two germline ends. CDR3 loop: CASSLGGRGETQYF. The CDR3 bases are TGCGCCAGCAGCTTAGGAGGGCGGGGTGAGACCCAGTACTTC.

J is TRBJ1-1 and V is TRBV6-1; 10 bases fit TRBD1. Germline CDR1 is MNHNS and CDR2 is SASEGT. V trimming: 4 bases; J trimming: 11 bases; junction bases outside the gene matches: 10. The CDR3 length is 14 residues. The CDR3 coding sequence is TGTGCCAGCAGTGCTTGGGACAGGGGAGGTGACGCTTTCTTT. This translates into CASSAWDRGGDAFF.

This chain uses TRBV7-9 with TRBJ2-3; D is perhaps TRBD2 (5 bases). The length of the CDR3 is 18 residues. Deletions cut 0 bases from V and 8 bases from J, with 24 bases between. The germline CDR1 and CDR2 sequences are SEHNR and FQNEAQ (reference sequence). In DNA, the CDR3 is TGTGCCAGCAGCTTAGCGCGGTCGGGGTCCCCGGGTTTGATTACGCAGTATTTT. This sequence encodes CASSLARSGSPGLITQYF.

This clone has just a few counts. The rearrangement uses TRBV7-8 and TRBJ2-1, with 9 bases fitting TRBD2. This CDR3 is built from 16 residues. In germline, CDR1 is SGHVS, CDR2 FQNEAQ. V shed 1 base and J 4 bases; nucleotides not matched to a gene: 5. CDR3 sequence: CASSLVRLAVYNEQFF. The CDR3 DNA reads TGTGCCAGCAGCTTAGTACGACTAGCGGTATACAATGAGCAGTTCTTC.